This T cell receptor (beta chain) was profiled in a study of tumor and adjacent non-tumor tissue in lung cancer. Looking at the study overall: Patients were aged about 30 to 80, roughly 9 men and about 5 women, stage I to III.

No cell sorting was done before RNA was extracted from the tissue. Between August and November 2014, newly diagnosed, chemotherapy-naive lung cancer patients underwent thoracic surgery in China. The table lists this clonotype with a few counts. Its antigen remains unknown. Since a much larger clone is just one base distant, this may be a read error. Findings of the study overall: Tumor tissue had significantly higher TCR diversity than normal lung. Tumor TCR diversity, when higher, was linked to shorter survival.

The library came from three nested PCR rounds adapted from ARM-PCR protocols. TCRdb analysed the multiplex PCR reads with MiXCR anew, one entry per CDR3 protein. Here the sample spans approximately 79,000 distinct CDR3 sequences, approximately 72% being singletons. Germline loops: CDR1 SEHNR, CDR2 FQNEAQ (reference sequence). With 1 base removed from V and 4 bases from J, the gap between germline ends came to 7 bases. This CDR3 comprises 14 residues. Sequenced sample: lung tumor tissue. The chain links TRBV7-9 to TRBJ2-2, with D perhaps given as TRBD1 or TRBD2 (6 bases each). This receptor was obtained from a woman aged 40 to 50 with non-small cell lung cancer. The CDR3 protein is CASSLGGATGELFF. Here the CDR3 DNA reads TGTGCCAGCAGCTTAGGGGGGGCCACCGGGGAGCTGTTTTTT.